This T cell receptor beta chain appears in the sequencing data of a study of blood T cell repertoires in COVID-19. Study-wide background: Spain, Italy and the United States supplied samples that represented acute and convalescent COVID-19. From T cells, B-cell-depleted T cells, or PBMCs came the material, which was cDNA or gDNA.

Germline V CDR1 and CDR2: MNHEY, SVGAGI. Trimming at V came to 5 bases and at J to 2 bases, leaving 6 bases not matched to a gene. The CDR3 consists of 15 residues. In the original workflow: Estimated nucleated cell counts came from reference gene primer amplification. Data came from immunoSEQ multiplex PCR; TCRdb stores just in-frame clones and leaves some out. The V and J calls and clone size come from that table; D and trimming were worked out from the DNA. The top ten clones hold 25% to 30% of a sample with about 130,000 clones, approximately 83% of them seen once. Material for sequencing was peripheral blood. This chain connects TRBV6-5 to TRBJ2-5, with 9 nucleotides matching TRBD1. This TCR came from a woman aged 80 or over with acute or convalescent COVID-19. The CDR3 spells CASSPNRGRQETQYF. The CDR3 nucleotides read TGTGCCAGCAGTCCCAACAGGGGGCGTCAAGAGACCCAGTACTTC.